A single T cell receptor beta chain is shown here with its context. Trimming shortened V by 1 base and J by 4 bases, and 13 bases separated the two germline ends. Germline loops: CDR1 SGHRS, CDR2 YFSETQ. The CDR3 totals 15 residues. Libraries were prepared by immunoSEQ multiplex PCR; TCRdb keeps only in-frame clonotypes and omits some of them. The sample yields 15,000 to 17,000 clones, approximately 30% seen once. This sample stems from a study of graft-versus-host responses after intestinal transplantation. The sample consisted of alloreactive CD4+ T cells from a mixed lymphocyte reaction culture, taken before intestinal transplant. The subset is: CFSE-low proliferating T cells sorted from approximately six-day pre-transplant mixed lymphocyte reaction (GvH or HvG direction). This chain links TRBV5-1 with TRBJ2-3, with D unresolved. The sequence was collected from a human patient who received an intestinal transplant. CDR3 nucleotides: TGCGCCAGCAGCTTGCCGGGCCCCCTCGCAGATACGCAGTATTTT. This codes for CASSLPGPLADTQYF. Looking up the rest from reference TRBV5-1 and TRBJ2-3 gives the full variable domain: KAGVTQTPRYLIKTRGQQVTLSCSPISGHRSVSWYQQTPGQGLQFLFEYFSETQRNKGNFPGRFSGRQFSNSRSEMNVSTLELGDSALYLCASSLPGPLADTQYFGPGTRLTVL.